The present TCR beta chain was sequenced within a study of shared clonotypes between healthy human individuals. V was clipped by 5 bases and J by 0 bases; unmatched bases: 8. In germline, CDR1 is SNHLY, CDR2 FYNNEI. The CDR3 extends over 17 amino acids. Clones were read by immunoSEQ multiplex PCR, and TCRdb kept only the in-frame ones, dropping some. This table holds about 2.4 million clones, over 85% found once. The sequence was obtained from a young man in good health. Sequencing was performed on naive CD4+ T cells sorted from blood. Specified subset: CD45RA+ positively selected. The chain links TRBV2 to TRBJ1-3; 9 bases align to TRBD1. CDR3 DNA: TGTGCCAGCAGTAGGGACAGGGTGAGAGCCTCTGGAAACACCATATATTTT. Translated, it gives CASSRDRVRASGNTIYF. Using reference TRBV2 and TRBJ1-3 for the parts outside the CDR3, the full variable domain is EPEVTQTPSHQVTQMGQEVILRCVPISNHLYFYWYRQILGQKVEFLVSFYNNEISEKSEIFDDQFSVERPDGSNFTLKIRSTKLEDSAMYFCASSRDRVRASGNTIYFGEGSWLTVV.